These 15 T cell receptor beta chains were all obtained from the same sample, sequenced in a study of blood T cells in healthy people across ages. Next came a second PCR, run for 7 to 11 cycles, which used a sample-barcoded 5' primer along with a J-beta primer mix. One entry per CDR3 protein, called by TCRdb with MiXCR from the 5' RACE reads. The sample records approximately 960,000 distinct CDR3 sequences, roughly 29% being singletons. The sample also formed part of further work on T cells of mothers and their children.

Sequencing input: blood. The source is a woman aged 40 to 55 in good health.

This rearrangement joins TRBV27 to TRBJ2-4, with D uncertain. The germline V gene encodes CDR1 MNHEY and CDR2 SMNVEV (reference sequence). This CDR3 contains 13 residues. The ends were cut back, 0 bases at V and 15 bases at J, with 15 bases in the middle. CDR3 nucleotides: TGTGCCAGCAGTTTATCGAGCTACAATGAGCGGTACTTC. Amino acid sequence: CASSLSSYNERYF.

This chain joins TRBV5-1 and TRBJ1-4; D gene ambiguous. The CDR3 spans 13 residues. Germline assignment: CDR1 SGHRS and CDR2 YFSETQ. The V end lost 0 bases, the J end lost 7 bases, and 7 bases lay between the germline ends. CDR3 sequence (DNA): TGCGCCAGCAGCTTGGAGCTGAGTGAAAAACTGTTTTTT. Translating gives CASSLELSEKLFF. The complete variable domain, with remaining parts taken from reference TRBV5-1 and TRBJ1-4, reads KAGVTQTPRYLIKTRGQQVTLSCSPISGHRSVSWYQQTPGQGLQFLFEYFSETQRNKGNFPGRFSGRQFSNSRSEMNVSTLELGDSALYLCASSLELSEKLFFGSGTQLSVL.

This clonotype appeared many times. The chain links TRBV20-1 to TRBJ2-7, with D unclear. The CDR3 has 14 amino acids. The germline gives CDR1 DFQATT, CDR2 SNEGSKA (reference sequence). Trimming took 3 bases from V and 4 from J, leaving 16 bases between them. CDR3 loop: CSASKALAYYEQYF. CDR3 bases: TGCAGTGCTAGTAAGGCACTCGCTTATTACGAGCAGTACTTC.

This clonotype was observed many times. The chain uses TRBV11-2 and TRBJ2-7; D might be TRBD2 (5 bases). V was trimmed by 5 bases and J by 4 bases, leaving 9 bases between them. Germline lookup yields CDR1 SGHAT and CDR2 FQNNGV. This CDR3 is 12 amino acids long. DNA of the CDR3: TGTGCCAGCAGCGGACTGAATTACGAGCAGTACTTC. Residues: CASSGLNYEQYF.

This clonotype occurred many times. CDR3 residues: CASSQASGVLYEQYF. CDR3 bases: TGTGCCAGCAGCCAAGCCAGCGGGGTCCTATACGAGCAGTACTTC. The chain combines TRBV4-2 with TRBJ2-7; 7 bases line up with TRBD2. This CDR3 is 15 amino acids long. Trimming removed 1 base from V and 4 bases from J; junction bases left unmatched: 7. From germline, CDR1 is LGHNA and CDR2 YNFKEQ.

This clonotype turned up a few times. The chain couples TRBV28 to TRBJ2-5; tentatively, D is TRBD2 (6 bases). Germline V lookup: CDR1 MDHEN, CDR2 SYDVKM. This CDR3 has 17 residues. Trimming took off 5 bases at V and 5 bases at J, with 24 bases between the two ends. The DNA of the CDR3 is TGTGCCAGCAGTAGAGTTTGGGAGGCGGGACTGAAGGAGACCCAGTACTTC. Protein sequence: CASSRVWEAGLKETQYF.

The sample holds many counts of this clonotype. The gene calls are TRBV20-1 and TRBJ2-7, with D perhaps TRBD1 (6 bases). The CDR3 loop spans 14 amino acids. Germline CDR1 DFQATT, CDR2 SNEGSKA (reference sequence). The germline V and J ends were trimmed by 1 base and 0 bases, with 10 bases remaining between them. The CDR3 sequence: CSARGGHGSYEQYF. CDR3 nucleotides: TGCAGTGCTAGAGGGGGACATGGCTCCTACGAGCAGTACTTC.

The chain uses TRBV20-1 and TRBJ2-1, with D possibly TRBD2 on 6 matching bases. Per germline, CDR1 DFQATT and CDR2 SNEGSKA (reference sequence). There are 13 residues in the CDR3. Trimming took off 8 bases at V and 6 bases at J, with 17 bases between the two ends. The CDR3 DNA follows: TGCAGTCTACCAACCCTCGGGGGCAATGAGCAGTTCTTC. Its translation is CSLPTLGGNEQFF.

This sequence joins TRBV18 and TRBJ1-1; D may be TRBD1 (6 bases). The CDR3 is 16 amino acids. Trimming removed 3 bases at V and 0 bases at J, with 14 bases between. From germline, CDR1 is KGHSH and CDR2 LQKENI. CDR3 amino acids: CASSPPGGAVNTEAFF. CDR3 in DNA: TGTGCCAGCTCACCCCCTGGGGGGGCCGTGAACACTGAAGCTTTCTTT.

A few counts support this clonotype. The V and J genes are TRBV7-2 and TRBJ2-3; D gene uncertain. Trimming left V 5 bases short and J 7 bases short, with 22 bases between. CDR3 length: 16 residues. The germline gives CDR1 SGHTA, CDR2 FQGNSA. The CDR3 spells CASSPRNRAPGNTQYF. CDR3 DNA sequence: TGTGCCAGCAGCCCGCGGAACCGGGCACCGGGCAATACGCAGTATTTT. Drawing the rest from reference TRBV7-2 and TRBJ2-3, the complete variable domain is GAGVSQSPSNKVTEKGKDVELRCDPISGHTALYWYRQSLGQGLEFLIYFQGNSAPDKSGLPSDRFSAERTGGSVSTLTIQRTQQEDSAVYLCASSPRNRAPGNTQYFGPGTRLTVL.

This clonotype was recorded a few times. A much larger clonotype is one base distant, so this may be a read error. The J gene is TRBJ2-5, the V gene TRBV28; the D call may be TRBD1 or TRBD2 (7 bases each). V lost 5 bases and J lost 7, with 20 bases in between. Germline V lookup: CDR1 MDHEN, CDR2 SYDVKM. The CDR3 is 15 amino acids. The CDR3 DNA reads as TGTGCCAGCAGTGTGACAGGGAGGGTTGAAGGGACCCAGTACTTC. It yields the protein CASSVTGRVEGTQYF.

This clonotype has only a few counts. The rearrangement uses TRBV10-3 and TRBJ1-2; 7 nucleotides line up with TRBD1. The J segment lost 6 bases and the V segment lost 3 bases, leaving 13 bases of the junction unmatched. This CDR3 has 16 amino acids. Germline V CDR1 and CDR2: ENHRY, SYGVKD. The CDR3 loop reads CAISDSVRVRGDGYTF. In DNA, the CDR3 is TGTGCCATCAGTGATTCCGTGCGCGTCAGGGGGGATGGCTACACCTTC.

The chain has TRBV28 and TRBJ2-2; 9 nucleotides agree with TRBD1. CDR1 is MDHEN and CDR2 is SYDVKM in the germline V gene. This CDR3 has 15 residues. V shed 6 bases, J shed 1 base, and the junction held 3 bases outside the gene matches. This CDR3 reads CASRTGQGNTGELFF. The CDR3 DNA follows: TGTGCCAGCAGGACGGGACAGGGGAACACCGGGGAGCTGTTTTTT.

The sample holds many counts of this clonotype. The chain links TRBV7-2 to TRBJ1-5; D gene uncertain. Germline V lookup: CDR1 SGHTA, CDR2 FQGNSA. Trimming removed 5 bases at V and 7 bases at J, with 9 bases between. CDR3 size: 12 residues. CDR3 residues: CASSNRVQPQHF. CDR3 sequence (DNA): TGTGCCAGCAGCAACCGCGTACAGCCCCAGCATTTT.

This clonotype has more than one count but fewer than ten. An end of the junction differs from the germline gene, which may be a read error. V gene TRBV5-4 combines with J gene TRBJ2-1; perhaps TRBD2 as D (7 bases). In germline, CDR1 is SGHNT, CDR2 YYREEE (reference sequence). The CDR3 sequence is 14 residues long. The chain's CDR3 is CAGSWEGGVNEQFF. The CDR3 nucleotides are TGTGCCGGCAGCTGGGAGGGGGGGGTCAATGAGCAGTTCTTC.